A single sample gave rise to the 6 T cell receptor beta chains below, sequenced in a study of blood T cell repertoires in COVID-19. Clones were sequenced by immunoSEQ multiplex PCR, and TCRdb holds only the in-frame ones, with some missing. Of about 320,000 clones listed, 85% to 95% are singletons. The sample was PBMCs or T cells enriched from blood (not recorded which). The source of these receptors is a woman aged 25 to 39 who had been exposed to COVID-19.

This chain joins TRBV18 and TRBJ1-1; unclear D gene. CDR3 length: 18 residues. Per the germline V gene, CDR1 is KGHSH and CDR2 is LQKENI. V was pared by 4 bases and J by 7 bases, with 28 bases between. CDR3 region: CASSRTYPIYPTPYEAFF. The CDR3 DNA is TGTGCCAGCTCACGCACCTACCCAATCTACCCGACACCGTATGAAGCTTTCTTT.

The gene calls are TRBV13 and TRBJ1-1; the match to TRBD1 covers 10 bases. The length of the CDR3 is 18 residues. The V segment lost 0 bases and the J segment 4 bases; nucleotides outside the gene matches: 11. Germline-derived CDR1 and CDR2 are PRHDT and FYEKMQ (reference sequence). CDR3 DNA: TGTGCCAGCAGCTTAGGAACCGGGACAGGGGCTCTGCGCACTGAAGCTTTCTTT. Translation: CASSLGTGTGALRTEAFF.

This chain joins TRBV9 and TRBJ1-2; TRBD1 matches at 9 bases. The germline V gene has CDR1 SGDLS and CDR2 YYNGEE. The ends lost 3 bases at V and 4 bases at J; junction bases unmatched: 7. The CDR3 covers 15 residues. The CDR3, as DNA: TGTGCCAGCAGCGGGGGACAGGGAACCTTCTATGGCTACACCTTC. Encoded protein: CASSGGQGTFYGYTF.

This chain links TRBV9 with TRBJ2-1, with D perhaps matching TRBD1 (7 bases). Germline V gene lookup returns CDR1 SGDLS and CDR2 YYNGEE. Between the trimmed V and J ends, which lost 4 bases and 8 bases, there was a span of 13 bases. CDR3 length: 13 residues. Here the CDR3 DNA reads TGTGCCAGCAGCCAGGACAGGAGGGATGAGCAGTTCTTC. Translating gives CASSQDRRDEQFF.

The V gene is TRBV11-1, the J gene TRBJ2-7; 7 bases match TRBD1. This CDR3 has 16 amino acids. Germline V lookup: CDR1 SGHAT, CDR2 FQDESV (reference sequence). The ends lost 4 bases at V and 3 bases at J; junction bases unmatched: 12. The CDR3 protein is CASSSTRTGPLYEQYF. The CDR3 DNA follows: TGTGCCAGCAGCTCGACACGGACAGGTCCCCTCTACGAGCAGTACTTC.

This clone was seen a few times. The chain has TRBV6-4 and TRBJ2-1, with TRBD2 matching over 9 bases. The germline CDR1 and CDR2 sequences are MRHNA and SNTAGT. CDR3 length: 16 amino acids. Trimming took 1 base from V and 1 from J; bases not matched to a gene: 2. This CDR3 is CASSDFSGGSYNEQFF. CDR3 in DNA: TGTGCCAGCAGTGACTTTAGCGGGGGATCCTACAATGAGCAGTTCTTC.